What follows are 8 T cell receptor beta chains derived from one specimen sequenced in a study of OX40 agonist ivuxolimab in advanced cancers. Profiling relied on immunoSEQ multiplex PCR, and the TCRdb table lists in-frame clones only, not all of them. The sample records about 54,000 clones, around 90% being singletons. Sequencing was performed on CD4+ or CD8+ T cells sorted from blood, taken in a trial of the OX40 agonist ivuxolimab. The receptors originated from an adult with an advanced solid tumor such as melanoma, head and neck, liver or kidney cancer.

The rearrangement uses TRBV27 and TRBJ1-2; D is perhaps TRBD1 (5 bases). The V end lost 2 bases, the J end lost 4 bases, and 11 bases lay between the germline ends. The CDR3 is made up of 14 amino acids. The germline V gene encodes CDR1 MNHEY and CDR2 SMNVEV (reference sequence). The CDR3: CASSLIAGSYGYTF. CDR3 DNA: TGTGCCAGCAGTTTAATAGCAGGGTCCTATGGCTACACCTTC.

The rearrangement joins TRBV7-9 to TRBJ2-7, with D possibly matching TRBD1 (5 bases). Trimming took 5 bases from V and 2 from J, leaving 10 bases between them. CDR1 SEHNR and CDR2 FQNEAQ come from the germline V gene (reference sequence). CDR3 size: 13 residues. The CDR3 DNA sequence: TGTGCCAGCAGCCCCCCGACAGCCTACGAGCAGTACTTC. Its protein product is CASSPPTAYEQYF.

The rearrangement joins TRBV27 to TRBJ1-2, with TRBD1 matching over 7 bases. CDR1 and CDR2 (germline): MNHEY, SMNVEV (reference sequence). V shed 6 bases and J 4 bases; nucleotides not matched to a gene: 11. The CDR3 is 15 residues long. CDR3 bases: TGTGCCAGCAGACCCTACAGGGGAGGTGGCTATGGCTACACCTTC. Translated, it gives CASRPYRGGGYGYTF.

This chain uses TRBV30 with TRBJ2-7, with D possibly being TRBD1 (6 bases). V lost 5 bases and J 2 bases, leaving 10 bases between the germline ends. The CDR3 is 12 amino acids. Looked up from germline, CDR1 is GTSNPN and CDR2 is SVGIG (reference sequence). The CDR3 DNA is TGTGCCTGGGGAACAGGGACCTACGAGCAGTACTTC. Residues: CAWGTGTYEQYF.

The chain recombines TRBV7-2 with TRBJ2-5; 7 nucleotides align to TRBD1. CDR1 is SGHTA, CDR2 FQGNSA, per germline. Trimming removed 1 base from V and 4 bases from J; junction bases left unmatched: 12. The CDR3 is 17 amino acids. Here the CDR3 DNA reads TGTGCCAGCAGCTTAGGCGACAGGGTCGGCGGAGGAGAGACCCAGTACTTC. This gives the protein CASSLGDRVGGGETQYF.

This chain connects TRBV6-6 to TRBJ1-1; maybe TRBD1 (6 bases). The germline gives CDR1 MNHNY, CDR2 SVGAGI (reference sequence). The V end lost 7 bases, the J end lost 5 bases, and 11 bases lay between the germline ends. This CDR3 contains 12 residues. CDR3 region: CASTLTGTEAFF. DNA for the CDR3: TGTGCCAGCACCTTAACAGGGACTGAAGCTTTCTTT.

CDR3 sequence (DNA): TGTGCCAGCAGCCCCTCCCTAGCGGGAGGGTCCTACAATGAGCAGTTCTTC. This sequence encodes CASSPSLAGGSYNEQFF. The chain employs TRBV9 and TRBJ2-1; TRBD2 matches at 12 bases. Trimming removed 4 bases from V and 1 base from J; junction bases left unmatched: 6. The CDR3 extends over 17 amino acids. CDR1 and CDR2 from the germline V gene are SGDLS and YYNGEE.

The chain combines TRBV19 with TRBJ2-7; 9 nucleotides align to TRBD1. The germline gives CDR1 LNHDA, CDR2 SQIVND (reference sequence). This CDR3 is 13 amino acids long. The trim removed 7 bases at V and 6 bases at J, leaving 7 bases unmatched. The CDR3 bases are TGTGCCAGTATCTCGGACAGGGGCTCCGAGCAGTACTTC. Its translation is CASISDRGSEQYF.